The clone carrying this T cell receptor (beta chain) occurred many times. The CDR3 spans 11 residues. These data come from a study of T cells after yellow fever vaccination. Across the study: Low-cell-number fractions were prepared with SMART-Seq v4 Ultra Low Input.

TCRdb re-derived calls from the 5' RACE reads in MiXCR, one entry per CDR3 protein. The table includes a few hundred thousand distinct CDR3 sequences, roughly 7.5% detected once. The material was PBMCs, obtained around 45 days after the first yellow fever vaccination. This receptor was taken from a man between 18 and 35 years old who received the YFV17D yellow fever vaccine. This chain joins TRBV21-1 and TRBJ2-7. TRBV21-1 is a recognized pseudogene. The CDR3: CASSKIREQYV. The CDR3 DNA is TGTGCCAGCAGCAAGATCCGTGAGCAGTACGTC.